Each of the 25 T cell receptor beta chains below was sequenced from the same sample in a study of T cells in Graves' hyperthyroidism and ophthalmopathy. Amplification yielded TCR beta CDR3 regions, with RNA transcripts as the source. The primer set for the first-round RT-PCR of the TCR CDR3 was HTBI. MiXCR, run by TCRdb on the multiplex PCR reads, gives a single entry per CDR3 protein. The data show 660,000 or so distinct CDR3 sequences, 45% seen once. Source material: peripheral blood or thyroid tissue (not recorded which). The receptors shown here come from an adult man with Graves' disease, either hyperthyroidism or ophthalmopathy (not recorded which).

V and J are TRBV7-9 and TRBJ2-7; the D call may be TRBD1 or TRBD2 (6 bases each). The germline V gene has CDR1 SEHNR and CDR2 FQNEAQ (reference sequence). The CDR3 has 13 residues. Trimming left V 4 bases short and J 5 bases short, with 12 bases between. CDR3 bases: TGTGCCAGCAGCTACCCGGGGGCGGACGAGCAGTACTTC. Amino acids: CASSYPGADEQYF.

The CDR3 here is CATSRDRGQRGQPQHF. The CDR3, as DNA: TGTGCCACCAGCAGAGATCGGGGACAGAGGGGTCAGCCCCAGCATTTT. The chain uses TRBV15 and TRBJ1-5; 7 positions agree with TRBD1. V lost 0 bases, J lost 6 bases, and 8 bases stayed unmatched. Germline V gives CDR1 LNHNV, CDR2 YYDKDF (reference sequence). The CDR3 totals 16 residues.

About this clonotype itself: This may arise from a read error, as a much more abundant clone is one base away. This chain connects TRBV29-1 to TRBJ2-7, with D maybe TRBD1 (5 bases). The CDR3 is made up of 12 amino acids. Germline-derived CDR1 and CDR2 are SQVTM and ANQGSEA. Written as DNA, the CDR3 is TGCAGCGTTGAGACAGAGACCTACGGGCAGTACTTC. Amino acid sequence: CSVETETYGQYF.

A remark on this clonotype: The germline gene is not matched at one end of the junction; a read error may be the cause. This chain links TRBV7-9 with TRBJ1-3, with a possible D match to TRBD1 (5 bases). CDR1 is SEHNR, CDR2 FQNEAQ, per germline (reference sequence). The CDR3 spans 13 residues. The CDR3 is CASSFERGITIYF. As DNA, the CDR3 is TGTGCCAGCAGCTTCGAAAGGGGAATCACCATATATTTT.

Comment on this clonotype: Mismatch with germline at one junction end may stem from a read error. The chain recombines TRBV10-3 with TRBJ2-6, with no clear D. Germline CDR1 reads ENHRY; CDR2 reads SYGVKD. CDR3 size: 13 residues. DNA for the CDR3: TGTGCCGTCAGTGAGTCAGGGGCCAACGTCCTGACTTTC. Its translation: CAVSESGANVLTF.

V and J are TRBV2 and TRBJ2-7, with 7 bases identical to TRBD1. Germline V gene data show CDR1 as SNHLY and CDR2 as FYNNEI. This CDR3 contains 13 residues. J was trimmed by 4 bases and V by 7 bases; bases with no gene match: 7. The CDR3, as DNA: TGTGCCAGCAAAGTTGAGGGACAGTACGAGCAGTACTTC. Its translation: CASKVEGQYEQYF.

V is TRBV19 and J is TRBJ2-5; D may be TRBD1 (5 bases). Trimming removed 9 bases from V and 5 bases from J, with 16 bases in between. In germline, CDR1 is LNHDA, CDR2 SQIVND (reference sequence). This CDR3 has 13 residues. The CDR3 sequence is CASNRLGFETQYF. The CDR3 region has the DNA TGTGCCAGCAACAGGCTCGGGTTCGAGACCCAGTACTTC.

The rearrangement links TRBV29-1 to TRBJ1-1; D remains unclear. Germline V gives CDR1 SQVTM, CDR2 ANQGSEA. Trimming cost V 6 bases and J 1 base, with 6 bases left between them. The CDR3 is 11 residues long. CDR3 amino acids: CSVKTNTEAFF. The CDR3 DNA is TGCAGCGTCAAGACGAACACTGAAGCTTTCTTT.

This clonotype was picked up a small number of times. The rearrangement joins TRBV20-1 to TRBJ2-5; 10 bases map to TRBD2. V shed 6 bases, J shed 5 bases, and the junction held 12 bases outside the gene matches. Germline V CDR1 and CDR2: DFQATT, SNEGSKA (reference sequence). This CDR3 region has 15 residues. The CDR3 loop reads CSAQRTSGFPETQYF. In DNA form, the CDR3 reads TGCAGTGCGCAGAGGACTAGCGGTTTTCCGGAGACCCAGTACTTC.

CDR3 DNA: TGTGCCAGCTCGGACAGGTCTTTACAGAGCACTGAAGCTTTCTTT. Translating gives CASSDRSLQSTEAFF. The V and J genes are TRBV11-3 and TRBJ1-1; 7 bases are a match to TRBD1. This CDR3 region has 15 residues. Germline values: CDR1 SGHNT, CDR2 YENEEA. With 8 bases clipped from V and 4 bases from J, the junction kept 13 bases outside the gene matches.

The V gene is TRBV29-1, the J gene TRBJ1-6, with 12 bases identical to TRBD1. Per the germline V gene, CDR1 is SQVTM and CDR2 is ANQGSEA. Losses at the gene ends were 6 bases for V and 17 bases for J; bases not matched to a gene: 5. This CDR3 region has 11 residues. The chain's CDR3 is CSVGGTGGVHF. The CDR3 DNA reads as TGCAGCGTAGGAGGGACAGGGGGCGTCCACTTT. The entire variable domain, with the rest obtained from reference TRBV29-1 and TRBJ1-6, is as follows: SAVISQKPSRDICQRGTSLTIQCQVDSQVTMMFWYRQQPGQSLTLIATANQGSEATYESGFVIDKFPISRPNLTFSTLTVSNMSPEDSSIYLCSVGGTGGVHFGNGTRLTVT.

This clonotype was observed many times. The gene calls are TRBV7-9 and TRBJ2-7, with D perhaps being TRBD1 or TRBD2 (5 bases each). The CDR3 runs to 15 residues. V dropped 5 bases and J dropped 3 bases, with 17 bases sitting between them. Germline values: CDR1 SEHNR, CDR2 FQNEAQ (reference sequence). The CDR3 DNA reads TGTGCCAGCAGCGGACAACCGGGACCGAGCTACGAGCAGTACTTC. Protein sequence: CASSGQPGPSYEQYF.

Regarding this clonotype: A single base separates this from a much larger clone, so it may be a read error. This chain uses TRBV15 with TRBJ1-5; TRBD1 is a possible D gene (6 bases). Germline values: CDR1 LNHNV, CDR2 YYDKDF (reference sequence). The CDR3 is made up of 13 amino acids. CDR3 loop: CAISRAQGNPQHF. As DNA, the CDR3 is TGTGCCATCAGCAGAGCCCAGGGGAACCCCCAGCATTTT.

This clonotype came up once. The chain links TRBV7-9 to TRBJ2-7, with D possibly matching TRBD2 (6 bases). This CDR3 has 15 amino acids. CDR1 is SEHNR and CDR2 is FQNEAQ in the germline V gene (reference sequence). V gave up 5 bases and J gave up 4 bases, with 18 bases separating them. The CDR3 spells CASSPGTEGFYEQYF. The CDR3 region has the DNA TGTGCCAGCAGCCCCGGGACGGAGGGATTTTACGAGCAGTACTTC.

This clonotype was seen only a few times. DNA of the CDR3: TGTGCCAGCAGCGGGGACAGGGTTCGGTCACCCCTCCACTTT. Amino acid sequence: CASSGDRVRSPLHF. The chain uses TRBV7-9 and TRBJ1-6, with 9 positions matching TRBD1. Per germline, CDR1 SEHNR and CDR2 FQNEAQ (reference sequence). Trimming at V came to 5 bases and at J to 10 bases, leaving 6 bases not matched to a gene. The CDR3 is 14 amino acids. Combining the CDR3 with reference TRBV7-9 and TRBJ1-6 gives the whole variable domain DTGVSQNPRHKITKRGQNVTFRCDPISEHNRLYWYRQTLGQGPEFLTYFQNEAQLEKSRLLSDRFSAERPKGSFSTLEIQRTEQGDSAMYLCASSGDRVRSPLHFGNGTRLTVT.

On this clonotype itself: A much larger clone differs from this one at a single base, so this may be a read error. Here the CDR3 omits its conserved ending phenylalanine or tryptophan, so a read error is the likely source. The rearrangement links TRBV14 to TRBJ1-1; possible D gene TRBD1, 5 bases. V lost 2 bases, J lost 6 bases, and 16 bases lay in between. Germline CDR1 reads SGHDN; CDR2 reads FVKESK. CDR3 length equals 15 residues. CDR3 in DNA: TGTGCCAGCAGCCAACGGCGGGGACTAGGCGCTGAAGCTTTCCTT. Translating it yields CASSQRRGLGAEAFL.

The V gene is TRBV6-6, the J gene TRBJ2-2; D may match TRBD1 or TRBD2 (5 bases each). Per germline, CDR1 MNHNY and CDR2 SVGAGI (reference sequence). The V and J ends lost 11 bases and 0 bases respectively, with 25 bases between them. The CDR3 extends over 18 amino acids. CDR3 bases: TGTGCCTCCAGTGGCCTGGGACCGAAGTTCGCGAACACCGGGGAGCTGTTTTTT. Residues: CASSGLGPKFANTGELFF.

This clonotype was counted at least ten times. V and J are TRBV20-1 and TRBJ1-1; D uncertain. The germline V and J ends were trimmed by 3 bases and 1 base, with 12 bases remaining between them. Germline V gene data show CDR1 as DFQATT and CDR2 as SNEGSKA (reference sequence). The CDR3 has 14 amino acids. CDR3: CSARDPRTNTEAFF. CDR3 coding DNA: TGCAGTGCTAGGGACCCAAGGACGAACACTGAAGCTTTCTTT.

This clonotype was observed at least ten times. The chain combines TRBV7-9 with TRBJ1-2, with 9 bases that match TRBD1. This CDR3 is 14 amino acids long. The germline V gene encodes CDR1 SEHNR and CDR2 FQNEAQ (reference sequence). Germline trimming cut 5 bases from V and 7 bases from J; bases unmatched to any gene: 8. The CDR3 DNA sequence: TGTGCCAGCAGCGATACAGGGGGCGCATTTGGCTACACCTTC. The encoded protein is CASSDTGGAFGYTF. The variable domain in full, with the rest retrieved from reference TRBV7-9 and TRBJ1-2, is DTGVSQNPRHKITKRGQNVTFRCDPISEHNRLYWYRQTLGQGPEFLTYFQNEAQLEKSRLLSDRFSAERPKGSFSTLEIQRTEQGDSAMYLCASSDTGGAFGYTFGSGTRLTVV.

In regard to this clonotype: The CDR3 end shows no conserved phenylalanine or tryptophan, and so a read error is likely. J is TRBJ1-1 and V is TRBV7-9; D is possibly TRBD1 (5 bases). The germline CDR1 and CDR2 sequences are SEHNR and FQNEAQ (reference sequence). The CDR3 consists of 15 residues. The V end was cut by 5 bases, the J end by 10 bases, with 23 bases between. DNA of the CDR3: TGTGCCAGCAGCCTTTTTCCGGGGCAGGGACGTAGAGCTTTCCTT. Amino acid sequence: CASSLFPGQGRRAFL.

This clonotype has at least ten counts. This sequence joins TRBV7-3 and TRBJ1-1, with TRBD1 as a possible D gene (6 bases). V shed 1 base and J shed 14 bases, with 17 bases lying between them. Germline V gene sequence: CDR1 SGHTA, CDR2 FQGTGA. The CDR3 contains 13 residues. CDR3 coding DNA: TGTGCCAGCAGCTTAAACGGGCGGACAGAGCCCTTCTTT. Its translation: CASSLNGRTEPFF.

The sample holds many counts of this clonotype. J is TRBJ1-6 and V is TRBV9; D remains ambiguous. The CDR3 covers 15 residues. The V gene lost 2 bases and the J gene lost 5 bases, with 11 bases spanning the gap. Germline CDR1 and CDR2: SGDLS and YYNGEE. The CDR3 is CASSVVGRDNSPLHF. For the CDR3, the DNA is TGTGCCAGCAGCGTCGTCGGACGGGATAATTCACCCCTCCACTTT.

CDR3 nucleotide sequence: TGCAGCGTTGGGACAGGGGGCGGTGGCTACACCTTC. It encodes CSVGTGGGGYTF. The chain is built from TRBV29-1 and TRBJ1-2; TRBD1 agrees at 11 bases. Germline CDR1 reads SQVTM; CDR2 reads ANQGSEA. The J segment lost 7 bases and the V segment lost 4 bases, leaving 2 bases of the junction unmatched. CDR3 length: 12 residues.

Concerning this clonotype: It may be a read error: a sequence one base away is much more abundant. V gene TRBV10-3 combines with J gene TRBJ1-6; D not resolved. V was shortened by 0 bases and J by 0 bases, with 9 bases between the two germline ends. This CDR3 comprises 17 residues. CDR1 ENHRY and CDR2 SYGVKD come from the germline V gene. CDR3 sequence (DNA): TGTGCCATCAGTGAGTCGTGGGCGAACTCCTATAATTCACCCCTCCACTTT. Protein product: CAISESWANSYNSPLHF.

The CDR3 protein is CATSDFPGTNSYNEQFF. The CDR3 DNA follows: TGTGCCACCAGTGATTTTCCCGGGACAAACTCCTACAATGAGCAGTTCTTC. The chain employs TRBV24-1 and TRBJ2-1; D may be TRBD1 (6 bases). The CDR3 sequence is 17 residues long. Trimming pared 1 base from V and 0 bases from J, leaving 12 bases between. Germline assignment: CDR1 KGHDR and CDR2 SFDVKD.